This entry lists 24 T cell receptor beta chains sequenced from one sample in a study of cytomegalovirus exposure and HLA in healthy donors. The PCR was carried out with 60 Vbeta primers and 13 Jbeta primers. TCRdb's table, derived via immunoSEQ multiplex PCR, lists solely in-frame clones and lacks some. The table has approximately 150,000 clones, around 67% seen once. The sample was PBMCs. These receptor sequences come from a woman in her late teens or twenties in good health and CMV-seronegative.

CDR3 coding DNA: TGTGCCAGCAGCTTGTATCCGGGACTAGCGACGAATGAGCAGTTCTTC. It translates to CASSLYPGLATNEQFF. The chain employs TRBV5-5 and TRBJ2-1, with 10 nucleotides matching TRBD2. CDR1 and CDR2 (germline): SGHKS, YYEKEE (reference sequence). CDR3 length equals 16 residues. The trim removed 1 base at V and 7 bases at J, leaving 8 bases unmatched.

The chain employs TRBV7-2 and TRBJ1-2; TRBD1 aligns across 7 bases. Germline V lookup: CDR1 SGHTA, CDR2 FQGNSA. This CDR3 is 15 amino acids long. J gave up 4 bases and V 1 base, and 6 bases lay outside the gene matches. This CDR3 is CASSLGGQKSYGYTF. CDR3 sequence (DNA): TGTGCCAGCAGCTTAGGGGGACAGAAATCCTATGGCTACACCTTC.

This clone was seen more than once but under ten times. The V and J genes are TRBV28 and TRBJ2-7, with TRBD2 matching over 7 bases. The CDR3 sequence is 17 residues long. Germline V lookup: CDR1 MDHEN, CDR2 SYDVKM. The J segment lost 0 bases and the V segment lost 5 bases, leaving 13 bases of the junction unmatched. CDR3 in amino acids: CASSPPPSGPSSYEQYF. The CDR3 region has the DNA TGTGCCAGCAGTCCCCCCCCTAGCGGACCGAGCTCCTACGAGCAGTACTTC.

The rearrangement joins TRBV12-5 to TRBJ2-1; 10 bases match TRBD1. In germline, CDR1 is LGHNT, CDR2 FRNRAP. V shed 4 bases, J shed 2 bases, and the junction held 2 bases outside the gene matches. The CDR3 consists of 15 residues. The CDR3 loop reads CASGSGQGAYNEQFF. The CDR3 DNA sequence: TGTGCTAGTGGTTCAGGACAGGGGGCCTACAATGAGCAGTTCTTC.

This chain connects TRBV9 to TRBJ2-1, with TRBD2 identical over 7 bases. V gave up 0 bases and J gave up 0 bases; unmatched junction bases: 3. This CDR3 contains 16 residues. The germline V gene encodes CDR1 SGDLS and CDR2 YYNGEE. CDR3 loop: CASSVAGTNSYNEQFF. The CDR3 nucleotides read TGTGCCAGCAGCGTAGCCGGGACTAACTCCTACAATGAGCAGTTCTTC. Using reference TRBV9 and TRBJ2-1 for the parts outside the CDR3, the full variable domain is DSGVTQTPKHLITATGQRVTLRCSPRSGDLSVYWYQQSLDQGLQFLIQYYNGEERAKGNILERFSAQQFPDLHSELNLSSLELGDSALYFCASSVAGTNSYNEQFFGPGTRLTVL.

The chain uses TRBV27 and TRBJ2-1; TRBD2 matches 10 bases. Germline lookup yields CDR1 MNHEY and CDR2 SMNVEV (reference sequence). V lost 2 bases, J lost 8 bases, and 6 bases stayed unmatched. The CDR3 loop spans 15 amino acids. The CDR3 nucleotides read TGTGCCAGCAGTTTAAAGCGGGGGGGCCGAGATGAGCAGTTCTTC. Translation: CASSLKRGGRDEQFF.

This clone was found a few times. This chain connects TRBV7-2 to TRBJ1-5, with a possible D match to TRBD1 (6 bases). Germline-derived CDR1 and CDR2 are SGHTA and FQGNSA. Between the trimmed V and J ends, which lost 3 bases and 7 bases, there was a span of 13 bases. This CDR3 region has 14 residues. CDR3 sequence: CASSLRMGAQPQHF. CDR3 in DNA: TGTGCCAGCAGCTTGCGGATGGGGGCGCAGCCCCAGCATTTT. The whole variable domain, remainder taken from reference TRBV7-2 and TRBJ1-5, is GAGVSQSPSNKVTEKGKDVELRCDPISGHTALYWYRQSLGQGLEFLIYFQGNSAPDKSGLPSDRFSAERTGGSVSTLTIQRTQQEDSAVYLCASSLRMGAQPQHFGDGTRLSIL.

This clone turned up a few times. The chain is built from TRBV11-3 and TRBJ1-3; 9 nucleotides agree with TRBD1. The CDR3 is 14 amino acids. The germline V gene encodes CDR1 SGHNT and CDR2 YENEEA. The V segment lost 3 bases and the J segment 9 bases; nucleotides outside the gene matches: 6. The CDR3 spells CASSFGTGIITIYF. The CDR3 DNA follows: TGTGCCAGCAGCTTCGGGACAGGGATAATCACCATATATTTT.

V is TRBV9 and J is TRBJ2-5; 12 bases agree with TRBD1. Looked up from germline, CDR1 is SGDLS and CDR2 is YYNGEE. The J segment lost 2 bases and the V segment lost 3 bases, leaving 5 bases of the junction unmatched. The CDR3 spans 16 residues. DNA for the CDR3: TGTGCCAGCAGCGCGGGACAGGGGGCGAAGCAAGAGACCCAGTACTTC. This gives the protein CASSAGQGAKQETQYF.

The chain links TRBV5-5 to TRBJ2-7; 8 nucleotides align to TRBD2. This CDR3 is 15 amino acids long. Unmatched junction bases numbered 6, after V lost 4 bases and J lost 0 bases. CDR1 and CDR2 (germline): SGHKS, YYEKEE (reference sequence). For the CDR3, the DNA is TGTGCCAGCAGCCCCCTAGCGGGCACCTCCTACGAGCAGTACTTC. Residues: CASSPLAGTSYEQYF.

This clone appeared once. The chain links TRBV9 to TRBJ1-3, with 10 bases aligning to TRBD1. Germline-derived CDR1 and CDR2 are SGDLS and YYNGEE. The length of the CDR3 is 14 residues. V was pared by 4 bases and J by 3 bases, with 1 base of the junction left unmatched. The CDR3 nucleotides are TGTGCCAGCAGCAGGACAGGGGGTGGAAACACCATATATTTT. It translates to CASSRTGGGNTIYF. The variable domain in full, completed from reference TRBV9 and TRBJ1-3, reads DSGVTQTPKHLITATGQRVTLRCSPRSGDLSVYWYQQSLDQGLQFLIQYYNGEERAKGNILERFSAQQFPDLHSELNLSSLELGDSALYFCASSRTGGGNTIYFGEGSWLTVV.

A single count supports this clone. The chain is built from TRBV28 and TRBJ1-2; 7 bases are a match to TRBD1. Germline V gene sequence: CDR1 MDHEN, CDR2 SYDVKM. The CDR3 sequence is 13 residues long. Losses at the gene ends were 5 bases for V and 9 bases for J; bases not matched to a gene: 9. CDR3 region: CASSPATGIRYTF. The CDR3 DNA is TGTGCCAGCAGTCCCGCGACAGGGATCCGCTACACCTTC.

V and J are TRBV30 and TRBJ1-2, with unresolved D. V lost 4 bases and J 5 bases, leaving 11 bases between the germline ends. CDR1 and CDR2 from the germline V gene are GTSNPN and SVGIG (reference sequence). The CDR3 has 12 amino acids. CDR3 DNA: TGTGCCTGGACTGTCGGAGGATATGGCTACACCTTC. It specifies CAWTVGGYGYTF.

The chain carries TRBV28 and TRBJ2-1, with D perhaps TRBD1 (6 bases). CDR1 is MDHEN and CDR2 is SYDVKM in the germline V gene. The CDR3 has 14 amino acids. The V gene lost 4 bases and the J gene lost 8 bases, with 15 bases spanning the gap. The CDR3 DNA reads as TGTGCCAGCAGTTCAACAGGGTACCGCCATGAGCAGTTCTTC. This encodes CASSSTGYRHEQFF.

This clone was observed a handful of times. The V and J genes are TRBV6-6 and TRBJ1-5, with D possibly matching TRBD1 (5 bases). The V end was cut by 0 bases, the J end by 15 bases, with 18 bases between. Germline loops: CDR1 MNHNY, CDR2 SVGAGI (reference sequence). CDR3 length equals 14 residues. The CDR3 here is CASSYSTQGIPGHF. The CDR3 DNA is TGTGCCAGCAGTTACTCGACTCAGGGTATCCCTGGGCATTTT.

The CDR3 region is CASSFLVQGSEAFF. The CDR3 bases are TGTGCCAGCAGCTTCTTGGTACAGGGCTCTGAAGCTTTCTTT. V is TRBV5-5 and J is TRBJ1-1, with D maybe TRBD1 (6 bases). Trimming shortened V by 2 bases and J by 6 bases, and 14 bases separated the two germline ends. The CDR3 length is 14 residues. CDR1 SGHKS and CDR2 YYEKEE come from the germline V gene (reference sequence).

The V gene is TRBV6-5, the J gene TRBJ2-3; 8 bases fit TRBD2. The CDR3 has 15 amino acids. Trimming removed 0 bases from V and 10 bases from J; junction bases left unmatched: 9. CDR1 is MNHEY and CDR2 is SVGAGI in the germline V gene. The CDR3 coding sequence is TGTGCCAGCAGTTACTCTCGAACTAGCGGAGGGGCGCAGTATTTT. This sequence encodes CASSYSRTSGGAQYF.

This chain links TRBV15 with TRBJ1-1, with TRBD1 matching 8 bases. The CDR3 spans 16 residues. Germline CDR1 LNHNV, CDR2 YYDKDF (reference sequence). V lost 2 bases to trimming and J lost 1 base; unmatched junction nucleotides: 6. The CDR3 here is CATSRTRDRRNTEAFF. The CDR3, as DNA: TGTGCCACCAGCAGAACGAGGGACAGGCGGAACACTGAAGCTTTCTTT.

In its sample, this clone was seen once. This chain links TRBV30 with TRBJ1-5, with D hard to call. Germline-derived CDR1 and CDR2 are GTSNPN and SVGIG (reference sequence). V was pared by 0 bases and J by 8 bases, with 8 bases between. CDR3 length: 12 amino acids. The CDR3: CAWSVSREPQHF. The CDR3 nucleotides read TGTGCCTGGAGTGTGTCGAGGGAGCCCCAGCATTTT.

The gene calls are TRBV6-1 and TRBJ1-2; D not resolved. Germline values: CDR1 MNHNS, CDR2 SASEGT. V lost 2 bases to trimming and J lost 4 bases, with 14 bases between them. The CDR3 has 15 amino acids. CDR3 in DNA: TGTGCCAGCAGTGAACCCGCGGCGTCGGTCTATGGCTACACCTTC. Encoded protein: CASSEPAASVYGYTF.

This clone occurred once. The chain has TRBV6-5 and TRBJ1-1; D ambiguous. The length of the CDR3 is 15 residues. Germline V gene data show CDR1 as MNHEY and CDR2 as SVGAGI. The V end lost 4 bases, the J end lost 3 bases, and 15 bases lay between the germline ends. CDR3 in amino acids: CASSSPEATDTEAFF. CDR3 nucleotides: TGTGCCAGCAGTTCCCCGGAGGCAACGGACACTGAAGCTTTCTTT.

The chain is built from TRBV19 and TRBJ1-2, with D possibly being TRBD1 (6 bases). The germline V and J ends were trimmed by 2 bases and 2 bases, with 9 bases remaining between them. Germline loops: CDR1 LNHDA, CDR2 SQIVND (reference sequence). CDR3 length: 14 residues. The CDR3 DNA reads as TGTGCCAGTAGTATAAGGGACACAAACTATGGCTACACCTTC. Translation: CASSIRDTNYGYTF.

This clone was recorded a few times. The V call is TRBV6-4, the J call TRBJ2-7, with D maybe TRBD1 (6 bases). With 3 bases removed from V and 4 bases from J, the gap between germline ends came to 13 bases. Germline V gene data show CDR1 as MRHNA and CDR2 as SNTAGT. CDR3 size: 14 residues. The CDR3 reads CASSEDSRNYEQYV. CDR3 bases: TGTGCCAGCAGTGAGGACAGCCGTAATTACGAGCAGTACGTC.

With respect to this clone: Within the sample, other DNA sequences also encode this same CDR3. This sequence joins TRBV5-6 and TRBJ2-7; D is perhaps TRBD2 (6 bases). Germline V gene lookup returns CDR1 SGHDT and CDR2 YYEEEE. The germline V and J ends were trimmed by 2 bases and 2 bases, with 11 bases remaining between them. The CDR3 runs 14 residues. The CDR3 sequence is CASSFGTGTYEQYF. Written as DNA, the CDR3 is TGTGCCAGCAGCTTCGGGACTGGAACCTACGAGCAGTACTTC.